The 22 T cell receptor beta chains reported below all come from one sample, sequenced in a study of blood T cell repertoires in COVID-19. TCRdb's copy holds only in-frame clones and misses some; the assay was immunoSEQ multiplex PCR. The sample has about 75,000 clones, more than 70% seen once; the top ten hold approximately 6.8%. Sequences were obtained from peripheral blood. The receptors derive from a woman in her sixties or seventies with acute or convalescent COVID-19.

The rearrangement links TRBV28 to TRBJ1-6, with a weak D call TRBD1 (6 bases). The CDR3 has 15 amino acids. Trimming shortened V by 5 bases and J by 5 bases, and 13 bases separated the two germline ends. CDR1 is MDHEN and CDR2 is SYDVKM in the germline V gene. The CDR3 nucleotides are TGTGCCAGCAGTCGGGGGGACAAAAATAATTCACCCCTCCACTTT. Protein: CASSRGDKNNSPLHF.

CDR3 sequence: CASSLRAGNQPQHF. The CDR3 DNA sequence: TGTGCCAGCAGTCTAAGGGCAGGGAATCAGCCCCAGCATTTT. V and J are TRBV6-5 and TRBJ1-5; maybe TRBD1 (5 bases). CDR3 length: 14 amino acids. The germline gives CDR1 MNHEY, CDR2 SVGAGI. Trimming pared 5 bases from V and 4 bases from J, leaving 12 bases between.

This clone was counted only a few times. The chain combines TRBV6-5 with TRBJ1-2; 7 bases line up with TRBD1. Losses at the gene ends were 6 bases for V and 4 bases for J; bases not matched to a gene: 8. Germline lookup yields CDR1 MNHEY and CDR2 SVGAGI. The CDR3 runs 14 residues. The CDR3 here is CASSAGGLFYGYTF. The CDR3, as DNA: TGTGCCAGCAGCGCAGGGGGTTTATTCTATGGCTACACCTTC.

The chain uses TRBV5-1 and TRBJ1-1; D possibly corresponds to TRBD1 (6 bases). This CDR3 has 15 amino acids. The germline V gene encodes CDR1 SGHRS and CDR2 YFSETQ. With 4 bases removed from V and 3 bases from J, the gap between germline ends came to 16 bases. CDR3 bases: TGCGCCAGCAGCCCGGTGGGGGGGCTGCACACTGAAGCTTTCTTT. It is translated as CASSPVGGLHTEAFF.

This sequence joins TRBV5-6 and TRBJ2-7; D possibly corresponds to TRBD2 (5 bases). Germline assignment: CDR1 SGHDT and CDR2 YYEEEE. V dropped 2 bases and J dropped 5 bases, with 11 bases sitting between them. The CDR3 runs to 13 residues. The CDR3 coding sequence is TGTGCCAGCAGCTTAATGGGTAGCGACGAGCAGTACTTC. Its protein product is CASSLMGSDEQYF.

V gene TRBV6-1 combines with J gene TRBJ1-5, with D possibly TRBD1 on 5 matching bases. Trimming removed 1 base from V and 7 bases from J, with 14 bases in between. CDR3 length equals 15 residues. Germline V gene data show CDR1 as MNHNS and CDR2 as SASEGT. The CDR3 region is CASSEGQGGFQPQHF. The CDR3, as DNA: TGTGCCAGCAGTGAAGGGCAGGGTGGGTTCCAGCCCCAGCATTTT.

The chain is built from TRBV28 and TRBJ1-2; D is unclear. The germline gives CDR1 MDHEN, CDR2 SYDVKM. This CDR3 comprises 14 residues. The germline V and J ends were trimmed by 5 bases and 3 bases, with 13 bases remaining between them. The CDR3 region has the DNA TGTGCCAGCAGTGGAGGGTGGAAGGACTATGGCTACACCTTC. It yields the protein CASSGGWKDYGYTF.

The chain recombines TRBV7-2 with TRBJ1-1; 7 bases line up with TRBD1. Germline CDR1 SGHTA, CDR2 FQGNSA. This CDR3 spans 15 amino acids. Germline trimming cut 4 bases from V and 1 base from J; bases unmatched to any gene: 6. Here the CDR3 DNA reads TGTGCCAGCAGCTCCCGACAGGGCGCGAACACTGAAGCTTTCTTT. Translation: CASSSRQGANTEAFF.

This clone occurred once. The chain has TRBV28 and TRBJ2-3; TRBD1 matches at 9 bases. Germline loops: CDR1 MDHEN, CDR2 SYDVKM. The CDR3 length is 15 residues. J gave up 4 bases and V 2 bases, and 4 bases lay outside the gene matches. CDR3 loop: CASSLGTGGADTQYF. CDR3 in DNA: TGTGCCAGCAGTTTAGGCACAGGGGGCGCAGATACGCAGTATTTT. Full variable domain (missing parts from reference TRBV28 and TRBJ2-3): DVKVTQSSRYLVKRTGEKVFLECVQDMDHENMFWYRQDPGLGLRLIYFSYDVKMKEKGDIPEGYSVSREKKERFSLILESASTNQTSMYLCASSLGTGGADTQYFGPGTRLTVL.

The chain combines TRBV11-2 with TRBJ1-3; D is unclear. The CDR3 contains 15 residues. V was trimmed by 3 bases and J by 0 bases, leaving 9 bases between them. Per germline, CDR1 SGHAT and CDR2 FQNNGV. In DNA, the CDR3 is TGTGCCAGCAGCTTTCAGTTTTCCTCTGGAAACACCATATATTTT. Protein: CASSFQFSSGNTIYF.

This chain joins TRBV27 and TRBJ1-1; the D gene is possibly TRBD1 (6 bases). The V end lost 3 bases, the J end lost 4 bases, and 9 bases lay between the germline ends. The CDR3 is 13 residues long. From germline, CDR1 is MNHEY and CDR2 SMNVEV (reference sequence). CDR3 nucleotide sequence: TGTGCCAGCAGTTTGGGGGCGGGCACTGAAGCTTTCTTT. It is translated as CASSLGAGTEAFF.

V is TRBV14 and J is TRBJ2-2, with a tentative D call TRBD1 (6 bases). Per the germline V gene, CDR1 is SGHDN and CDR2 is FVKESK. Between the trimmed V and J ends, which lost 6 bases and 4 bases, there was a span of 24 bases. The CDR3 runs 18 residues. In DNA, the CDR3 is TGTGCCAGCAGTCCTTACGAATACAGGGCCGTATCCACCGGGGAGCTGTTTTTT. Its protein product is CASSPYEYRAVSTGELFF.

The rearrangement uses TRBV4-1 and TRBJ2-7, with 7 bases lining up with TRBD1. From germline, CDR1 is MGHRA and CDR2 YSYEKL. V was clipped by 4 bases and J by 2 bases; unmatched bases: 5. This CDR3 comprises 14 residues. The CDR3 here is CASSPRQGPYEQYF. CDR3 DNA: TGCGCCAGCAGCCCTCGACAGGGCCCCTACGAGCAGTACTTC.

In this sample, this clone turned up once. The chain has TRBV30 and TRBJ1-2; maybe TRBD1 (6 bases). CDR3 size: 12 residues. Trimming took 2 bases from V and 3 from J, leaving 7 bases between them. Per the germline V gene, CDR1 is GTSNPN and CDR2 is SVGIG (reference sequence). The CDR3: CAWSPGDYGYTF. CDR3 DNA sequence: TGTGCCTGGAGTCCAGGGGACTATGGCTACACCTTC.

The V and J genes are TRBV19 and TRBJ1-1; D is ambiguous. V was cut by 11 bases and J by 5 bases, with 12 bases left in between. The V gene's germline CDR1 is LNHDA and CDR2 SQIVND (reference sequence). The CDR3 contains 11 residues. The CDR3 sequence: CAVIAYTEAFF. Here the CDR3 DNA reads TGTGCCGTAATAGCGTATACTGAAGCTTTCTTT.

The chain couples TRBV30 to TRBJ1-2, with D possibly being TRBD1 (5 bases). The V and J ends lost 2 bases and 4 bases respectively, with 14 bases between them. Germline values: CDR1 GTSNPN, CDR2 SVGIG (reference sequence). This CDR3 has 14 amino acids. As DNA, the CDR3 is TGTGCCTGGAGTTTCCCAGGGTATGCCTATGGCTACACCTTC. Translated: CAWSFPGYAYGYTF.

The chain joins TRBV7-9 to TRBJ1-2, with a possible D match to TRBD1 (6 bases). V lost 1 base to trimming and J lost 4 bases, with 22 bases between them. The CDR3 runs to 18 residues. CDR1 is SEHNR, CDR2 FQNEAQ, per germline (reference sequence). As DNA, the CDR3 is TGTGCCAGCAGCTTAGTGGGTCCGGACAGATGGCGCGGCTATGGCTACACCTTC. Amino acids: CASSLVGPDRWRGYGYTF.

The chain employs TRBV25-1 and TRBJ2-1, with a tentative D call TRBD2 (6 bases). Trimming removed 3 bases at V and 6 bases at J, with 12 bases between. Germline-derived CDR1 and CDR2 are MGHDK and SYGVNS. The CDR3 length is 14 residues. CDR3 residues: CASSDLRGSNEQFF. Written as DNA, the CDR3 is TGTGCCAGCAGTGACCTCCGGGGGAGCAATGAGCAGTTCTTC.

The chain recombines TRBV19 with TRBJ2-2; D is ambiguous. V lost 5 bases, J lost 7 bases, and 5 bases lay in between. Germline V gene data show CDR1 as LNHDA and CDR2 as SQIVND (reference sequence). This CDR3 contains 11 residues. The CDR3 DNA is TGTGCCAGTAGTGTCTTCGGGGAGCTGTTTTTT. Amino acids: CASSVFGELFF.

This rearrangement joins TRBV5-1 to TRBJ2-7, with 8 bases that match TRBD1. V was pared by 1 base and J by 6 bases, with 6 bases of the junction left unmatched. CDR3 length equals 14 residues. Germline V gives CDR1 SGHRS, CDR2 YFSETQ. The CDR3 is CASSLSRGLGEQYF. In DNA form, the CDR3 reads TGCGCCAGCAGCTTGTCCAGGGGGCTAGGCGAGCAGTACTTC.

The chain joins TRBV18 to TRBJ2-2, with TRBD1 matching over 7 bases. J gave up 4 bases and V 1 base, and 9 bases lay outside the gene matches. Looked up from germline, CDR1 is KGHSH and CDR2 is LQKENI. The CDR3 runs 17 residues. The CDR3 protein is CASSPQTGTVSTGELFF. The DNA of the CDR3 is TGTGCCAGCTCACCACAAACTGGGACAGTAAGCACCGGGGAGCTGTTTTTT.

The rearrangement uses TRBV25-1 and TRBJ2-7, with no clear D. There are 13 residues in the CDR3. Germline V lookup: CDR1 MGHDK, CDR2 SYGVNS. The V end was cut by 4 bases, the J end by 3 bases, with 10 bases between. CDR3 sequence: CASSGANRYEQYF. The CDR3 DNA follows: TGTGCCAGCAGTGGGGCGAACCGCTACGAGCAGTACTTC.